The 16 T cell receptor beta chains listed next were all sequenced from one sample in a study of shared clonotypes between healthy human individuals. The assay was immunoSEQ multiplex PCR, and TCRdb's table has in-frame clones only and misses some. The sample includes around 1 million clones, over 60% of them seen just once. The sample comprised memory CD4+ T cells sorted from blood. Described subset: CD45RA-negative fraction. These receptors were taken from a man younger than 35 in good health.

Notes on this clone: This may stem from a read error, because a much larger clone lies one nucleotide away. The chain recombines TRBV5-1 with TRBJ1-5, with D uncertain. Trimming cost V 2 bases and J 2 bases, with 5 bases left between them. This CDR3 contains 13 residues. Germline lookup yields CDR1 SGHRS and CDR2 YFSETQ. The CDR3 nucleotides read TGCGCCAGCAGCTTCGAGGGCAATCAGCCCCAGCATTTT. It is translated as CASSFEGNQPQHF.

V is TRBV7-9 and J is TRBJ2-7, with 8 positions matching TRBD2. The CDR3 extends over 16 amino acids. Germline V CDR1 and CDR2: SEHNR, FQNEAQ (reference sequence). Trimming removed 1 base from V and 2 bases from J; junction bases left unmatched: 7. The CDR3: CASSLVGRANAYEQYF. The CDR3 bases are TGTGCCAGCAGCTTAGTCGGGAGGGCCAACGCCTACGAGCAGTACTTC.

The rearrangement joins TRBV7-2 to TRBJ2-5, with TRBD1 as a possible D gene (6 bases). CDR3 size: 15 residues. Trimming took off 3 bases at V and 1 base at J, with 12 bases between the two ends. CDR1 SGHTA and CDR2 FQGNSA come from the germline V gene. The CDR3 is CASSFSGVSQETQYF. CDR3 sequence (DNA): TGTGCCAGCAGCTTTTCAGGGGTGAGCCAAGAGACCCAGTACTTC.

The chain carries TRBV6-1 and TRBJ1-2, with 7 nucleotides matching TRBD1. The germline gives CDR1 MNHNS, CDR2 SASEGT. V lost 4 bases, J lost 4 bases, and 3 bases stayed unmatched. This CDR3 has 13 residues. This CDR3 is CASSVHRGYGYTF. CDR3 DNA sequence: TGTGCCAGCAGTGTGCACAGGGGCTATGGCTACACCTTC.

For the CDR3, the DNA is TGTGCCAGCAGCTTATTGGCGGAGGGCGTTGGCTATGGCTACACCTTC. As protein: CASSLLAEGVGYGYTF. The chain carries TRBV7-8 and TRBJ1-2; no firm D call. The CDR3 length is 16 residues. Germline values: CDR1 SGHVS, CDR2 FQNEAQ. Trimming stripped 2 bases from V and 4 bases from J, with 17 bases between.

The rearrangement uses TRBV6-6 and TRBJ1-3; D gene uncertain. This CDR3 comprises 14 residues. The germline gives CDR1 MNHNY, CDR2 SVGAGI (reference sequence). V dropped 2 bases and J dropped 3 bases, with 8 bases sitting between them. CDR3 region: CASSYLGFGNTIYF. The CDR3 DNA follows: TGTGCCAGCAGTTACCTGGGATTTGGAAACACCATATATTTT.

This clone showed up just once. The chain links TRBV18 to TRBJ2-2; TRBD2 matches at 12 bases. The CDR3 contains 19 residues. The trim removed 4 bases at V and 0 bases at J, leaving 9 bases unmatched. Germline CDR1 KGHSH, CDR2 LQKENI. The CDR3 reads CASSLFGLAGLTNTGELFF. The CDR3 DNA reads TGTGCCAGCTCACTTTTCGGACTAGCGGGGCTAACGAACACCGGGGAGCTGTTTTTT.

The chain couples TRBV7-2 to TRBJ1-2; TRBD1 matches at 7 bases. Germline assignment: CDR1 SGHTA and CDR2 FQGNSA. After removal of 6 bases from V and 6 bases from J, the junction contained 7 bases not matched to a gene. This CDR3 has 13 residues. The CDR3 bases are TGTGCCAGCAGGCGACAGGGACGGGATGGCTACACCTTC. The encoded protein is CASRRQGRDGYTF.

This clone has a single count. The V gene is TRBV7-9, the J gene TRBJ1-2; 8 bases align to TRBD1. Trimming took 5 bases from V and 7 from J; bases not matched to a gene: 6. CDR1 is SEHNR and CDR2 is FQNEAQ in the germline V gene (reference sequence). The CDR3 is 13 residues long. In DNA, the CDR3 is TGTGCCAGCAGCGCCAGGACAGGGATTGGCTACACCTTC. The encoded protein is CASSARTGIGYTF.

V gene TRBV5-6 combines with J gene TRBJ2-3; 8 bases match TRBD1. Trimming took 4 bases from V and 6 from J; bases not matched to a gene: 7. The CDR3 runs to 14 residues. Germline values: CDR1 SGHDT, CDR2 YYEEEE. The CDR3 sequence: CASSLRGLGDTQYF. In DNA form, the CDR3 reads TGTGCCAGCAGCCTCAGGGGGCTGGGGGATACGCAGTATTTT.

This chain uses TRBV10-3 with TRBJ2-3, with TRBD2 matching over 10 bases. The CDR3 spans 15 residues. CDR1 and CDR2 from the germline V gene are ENHRY and SYGVKD. V dropped 4 bases and J dropped 1; count of bases not matched to a gene: 2. This CDR3 reads CAISALAGGTDTQYF. For the CDR3, the DNA is TGTGCCATCAGTGCTCTAGCGGGGGGCACAGATACGCAGTATTTT.

This chain connects TRBV10-3 to TRBJ2-5; D tentatively reads TRBD1 or TRBD2 (7 bases each). The J call may be incorrect, as the DNA end agrees better with TRBJ2-7. In germline, CDR1 is ENHRY, CDR2 SYGVKD. The CDR3 length is 15 residues. The CDR3 DNA sequence: TGTGCCATCAGTCCCAGGGGGGGTCTTGGATACGAGCAGTACTTC. This encodes CAISPRGGLGYEQYF.

The V and J genes are TRBV4-1 and TRBJ2-1; D not certain. The V end lost 1 base, the J end lost 2 bases, and 9 bases lay between the germline ends. This CDR3 comprises 15 residues. Germline CDR1 and CDR2: MGHRA and YSYEKL. The CDR3 sequence: CASSQGPMAYNEQFF. The CDR3 bases are TGCGCCAGCAGCCAAGGACCGATGGCCTACAATGAGCAGTTCTTC.

Only one count was recorded for this clone. This CDR3 is CASSSRQGGTDTQYF. The CDR3, as DNA: TGTGCCAGCAGCTCGAGACAGGGGGGCACAGATACGCAGTATTTT. V is TRBV7-2 and J is TRBJ2-3; 9 positions match TRBD1. The V gene end was trimmed by 4 bases and the J gene end by 1 base; junction bases not matched to a gene: 3. Germline CDR1 SGHTA, CDR2 FQGNSA. The CDR3 is made up of 15 amino acids.

J is TRBJ1-4 and V is TRBV18; no firm D call. Germline CDR1 KGHSH, CDR2 LQKENI. The CDR3 is made up of 13 amino acids. The V and J ends lost 6 bases and 8 bases respectively, with 13 bases between them. The CDR3 here is CASSSSSGEKLFF. The CDR3 DNA reads TGTGCCAGCTCCTCCTCGTCCGGGGAAAAACTGTTTTTT.

The V and J genes are TRBV5-1 and TRBJ2-3; 13 bases are shared with TRBD2. Germline loops: CDR1 SGHRS, CDR2 YFSETQ. Trimming removed 2 bases from V and 7 bases from J; junction bases left unmatched: 4. The CDR3 loop spans 15 amino acids. In DNA form, the CDR3 reads TGCGCCAGCAGCTTAATGACTAGCGGGAGGAATACGCAGTATTTT. Translation: CASSLMTSGRNTQYF.